This TCR beta chain was sequenced during a study of blood T cells in healthy people across ages. The V gene's germline CDR1 is SGHRS and CDR2 YFSETQ. The V and J ends lost 5 bases and 3 bases respectively, with 11 bases between them. The CDR3 loop spans 13 amino acids. The study, taken as a whole, reports: Those diversity estimates obtained from one million T cells were thought to be underestimates.

This clonotype was picked up a small number of times. Antigen unknown. Together with a sample-barcoded 5' primer, a J-beta primer mix was included in a second PCR lasting roughly 6 to 12 cycles. With 12 random nucleotides, a template-switch adaptor tagged each individual cDNA molecule. TCRdb re-derived calls from the 5' RACE reads in MiXCR, one entry per CDR3 protein. The profile shows 650,000 to 1,000,000 distinct CDR3 sequences, roughly 40% of them singletons. Whenever a sample was processed, at least 7 million PBMCs were isolated. The rearrangement joins TRBV5-1 to TRBJ1-1; no clear D. The sequencing sample was made of blood. This sequence was found in a man younger than 35 in good health. The CDR3 loop reads CASRLREDTEAFF. Written as DNA, the CDR3 is TGCGCCAGCAGACTTAGGGAGGACACTGAAGCTTTCTTT.